This T cell receptor (beta chain) is from a study of OX40 agonist ivuxolimab in advanced cancers. Sequencing was performed with immunoSEQ multiplex PCR; in TCRdb, only in-frame clones are kept and a portion is missing. The table includes 55,000 to 65,000 clones, about 86% detected once. Germline CDR1 reads LNHDA; CDR2 reads SQIVND (reference sequence). CDR3 length: 15 amino acids. J was trimmed by 3 bases and V by 6 bases; bases with no gene match: 4. This specimen consisted of CD4+ or CD8+ T cells sorted from blood, obtained in a trial of the OX40 agonist ivuxolimab. The chain carries TRBV19 and TRBJ2-2, with 10 bases identical to TRBD1. This receptor was identified in an adult with an advanced solid tumor such as melanoma, head and neck, liver or kidney cancer. CDR3 amino acids: CASRRQGADTGELFF. For the CDR3, the DNA is TGTGCCAGTAGACGACAGGGGGCTGACACCGGGGAGCTGTTTTTT.